This TCR beta chain was profiled in a study of blood T cell repertoires in COVID-19 (dated by TCRdb to the early 2020s). Notes on the research overall: Samples from collaborators originated in the United States, Italy and Spain and spanned both the acute and convalescent phases of COVID-19. Subjects who had been exposed to COVID-19, were actively infected with it, or had recovered from it provided the deeply sampled blood TCRbeta repertoires that made up the dataset. The prospective study material was composed of cDNA or gDNA derived from T cells, B-cell-depleted T cells, or PBMCs. The repertoires were made available in a free public database intended to serve as a resource for research on the immune response to SARS-CoV-2. Samples were obtained from the ongoing ImmuneRACE study (first 160 participants) and from about 1,300 subjects provided by 6 global collaborators. Nearly every sample came with metadata listing a de-identified subject ID, COVID-19 status, age in years and sex. Where available, HLA class I and class II types were taken from metadata supplied by the sample provider and were not determined by assay-based typing.

One collaborating source in Seattle enrolled patients while the patients were actively infected and followed the patients over time throughout the course of disease. Whole blood was collected in K2EDTA tubes by collaborating institutions according to the institutions' own protocols. Collaborator samples were shipped for TCRbeta analysis as frozen whole blood, isolated PBMCs, or DNA extracted from either sample type. The CDR3 contains 15 residues, cysteine and phenylalanine counted. The entry retains the CDR3 DNA only, 45 bases that are in frame from base 1. V lost 4 bases and J lost 3 bases; the stretch between them is 14 bases long. CDR1 and CDR2, per the germline V gene, are SGDLS and YYNGEE. Worth noting for this clone: Its antigen is unknown. The record has no base qualities; no much larger clone is one base away.

TCRbeta CDR3 regions were amplified from genomic DNA by means of the immunoSEQ Assay, a bias-controlled multiplex PCR. The authors processed their data as follows. The number of nucleated cells in each sample was estimated by amplification of reference gene primers within the assay. Sequence reads were collapsed and filtered to measure the absolute abundance of every unique TCRbeta CDR3 rearrangement. For each sample, productive Simpson clonality was calculated as the square root of Simpson's diversity index across productive rearrangements. As stored in TCRdb, this immuneACCESS dataset retains in-frame rearrangements with V and J assigned. A fraction of the clones does not appear; measured against another copy, unresolved V genes explain less than half of the discrepancy, and the remainder lacks a known reason. Clonal size and the V and J genes are those of that table, whereas D and trimming came from the DNA. A total of some 500,000 clones appear in this sample, about 88% of them only once. The ten top clones hold roughly 8% of the sample.

General conclusions and limits of the study: The quantity of clinical and demographic metadata differed by source and by participant and was supplied without curation.

The sample consisted of peripheral blood. The rearranged segments are TRBV9 and TRBJ2-1, with the identity of the D gene unclear. The TCR sequence derives from a woman aged 45-60 years with COVID-19, enrolled during active disease. The CDR3 reads as follows: CASSRDSEYYNEQFF. The DNA sequence is as follows: TGTGCCAGCAGCCGTGACTCGGAATACTACAATGAGCAGTTCTTC.